A single sample is the source of the 30 T cell receptor beta chains below, sequenced in a study of blood T cell repertoires in COVID-19. Measured with immunoSEQ multiplex PCR; TCRdb has only the in-frame clones, and not every one. The sample carries 300,000 to 500,000 clones, 70% to 90% recorded once. Sequenced sample: PBMCs or T cells enriched from blood (not recorded which). The receptors were sampled from a woman younger than 45 with acute COVID-19.

This sequence joins TRBV30 and TRBJ1-3, with unresolved D. The ends were cut back, 0 bases at V and 1 base at J, with 7 bases in the middle. CDR1 and CDR2 from the germline V gene are GTSNPN and SVGIG (reference sequence). This CDR3 comprises 14 residues. As DNA, the CDR3 is TGTGCCTGGAGTGTCTTTCCGTCTGGAAACACCATATATTTT. Translation gives CAWSVFPSGNTIYF.

Note on this clone: Distinct nucleotide sequences in the sample also encode this CDR3. The J gene is TRBJ1-5, the V gene TRBV6-5, with 9 bases aligning to TRBD1. The CDR3 runs 13 residues. Trimming cost V 6 bases and J 7 bases; bases outside gene matches: 4. Per the germline V gene, CDR1 is MNHEY and CDR2 is SVGAGI. The CDR3 nucleotides read TGTGCCAGCAGCCGGGACAGGGACCAGCCCCAGCATTTT. It encodes CASSRDRDQPQHF.

The rearrangement joins TRBV10-3 to TRBJ1-1; no definite D call. The CDR3 is 13 amino acids. The ends were cut back, 11 bases at V and 0 bases at J, with 13 bases in the middle. Germline values: CDR1 ENHRY, CDR2 SYGVKD. The CDR3 bases are TGTGCCTTCCAAGAGGGATTGAACACTGAAGCTTTCTTT. Its protein is CAFQEGLNTEAFF.

This clone was detected only once. This chain joins TRBV5-1 and TRBJ2-7; D is possibly TRBD1 (5 bases). V dropped 3 bases and J dropped 5 bases, with 9 bases sitting between them. Germline CDR1 reads SGHRS; CDR2 reads YFSETQ. This CDR3 has 12 residues. CDR3 protein: CASSSGFDEQYF. The CDR3 nucleotides are TGCGCCAGCAGCTCAGGGTTTGACGAGCAGTACTTC.

The chain links TRBV5-1 to TRBJ2-3; 10 positions match TRBD1. V was clipped by 0 bases and J by 5 bases; unmatched bases: 6. Germline V CDR1 and CDR2: SGHRS, YFSETQ. The CDR3 runs to 16 residues. In DNA form, the CDR3 reads TGCGCCAGCAGCTTGGTTGGGACAGGGGAAGGAGATACGCAGTATTTT. It yields the protein CASSLVGTGEGDTQYF. The whole variable domain, filled in from reference TRBV5-1 and TRBJ2-3, reads KAGVTQTPRYLIKTRGQQVTLSCSPISGHRSVSWYQQTPGQGLQFLFEYFSETQRNKGNFPGRFSGRQFSNSRSEMNVSTLELGDSALYLCASSLVGTGEGDTQYFGPGTRLTVL.

V usage is TRBV7-2 and J usage is TRBJ1-6, with 9 bases lining up with TRBD1. The CDR3 loop spans 15 amino acids. Germline CDR1 is SGHTA and CDR2 is FQGNSA. The junction had 7 bases not matched to a gene; V was cut back by 4 bases and J by 9 bases. In DNA, the CDR3 is TGTGCCAGCAGCTCCTGGACAGGGGAGGGTTCACCCCTCCACTTT. Translating gives CASSSWTGEGSPLHF. The full variable domain, with the rest looked up from reference TRBV7-2 and TRBJ1-6, is GAGVSQSPSNKVTEKGKDVELRCDPISGHTALYWYRQSLGQGLEFLIYFQGNSAPDKSGLPSDRFSAERTGGSVSTLTIQRTQQEDSAVYLCASSSWTGEGSPLHFGNGTRLTVT.

The J gene is TRBJ1-1, the V gene TRBV9, with 7 nucleotides matching TRBD1. V was pared by 4 bases and J by 4 bases, with 4 bases of the junction left unmatched. CDR3 size: 13 residues. Germline assignment: CDR1 SGDLS and CDR2 YYNGEE. The CDR3 bases are TGTGCCAGCAGCTCCAGGACAGGCACTGAAGCTTTCTTT. Its protein product is CASSSRTGTEAFF. Filled out from reference TRBV9 and TRBJ1-1, the complete variable domain reads DSGVTQTPKHLITATGQRVTLRCSPRSGDLSVYWYQQSLDQGLQFLIQYYNGEERAKGNILERFSAQQFPDLHSELNLSSLELGDSALYFCASSSRTGTEAFFGQGTRLTVV.

The rearrangement links TRBV4-3 to TRBJ1-2; the match to TRBD1 covers 9 bases. Germline assignment: CDR1 LGHNA and CDR2 YSLEER. This CDR3 comprises 17 residues. After removal of 3 bases from V and 4 bases from J, the junction contained 12 bases not matched to a gene. DNA of the CDR3: TGCGCCAGCAGCCAGGACACCGGGACAGGGATCGTCTATGGCTACACCTTC. Residues: CASSQDTGTGIVYGYTF.

In its sample, this clone was seen once. The genes are TRBV11-3 and TRBJ2-5, with 10 bases that match TRBD2. CDR1 is SGHNT and CDR2 is YENEEA in the germline V gene. J was trimmed by 5 bases and V by 0 bases; bases with no gene match: 6. The CDR3 has 16 residues. The CDR3 DNA sequence: TGTGCCAGCAGCTTAGATCCGAGCGGGGGGGCCGAGACCCAGTACTTC. Translated: CASSLDPSGGAETQYF.

V and J are TRBV19 and TRBJ2-1; 8 nucleotides line up with TRBD2. The CDR3 extends over 15 amino acids. V lost 10 bases, J lost 3 bases, and 11 bases stayed unmatched. The V gene's germline CDR1 is LNHDA and CDR2 SQIVND (reference sequence). The CDR3 is CATNSGLGVYNEQFF. CDR3 sequence (DNA): TGTGCCACCAACTCGGGACTAGGGGTCTACAATGAGCAGTTCTTC.

The rearrangement links TRBV6-5 to TRBJ1-6; a weak D match, TRBD1 (5 bases). Germline-derived CDR1 and CDR2 are MNHEY and SVGAGI. The CDR3 consists of 14 residues. Between the trimmed V and J ends, which lost 6 bases and 9 bases, there was a span of 15 bases. The CDR3 nucleotides read TGTGCCAGCAGCGAGGCGACAGCACGTTCACCCCTCCACTTT. Protein product: CASSEATARSPLHF.

CDR3: CASSQGGRTAEAFF. CDR3 sequence (DNA): TGCGCCAGCAGCCAAGGGGGGCGAACGGCTGAAGCTTTCTTT. The rearrangement joins TRBV4-1 to TRBJ1-1; possible D gene TRBD1, 6 bases. This CDR3 is built from 14 residues. Germline V gene lookup returns CDR1 MGHRA and CDR2 YSYEKL. V lost 1 base to trimming and J lost 6 bases, with 12 bases between them.

The V call is TRBV11-2, the J call TRBJ1-3, with D maybe TRBD1 (5 bases). V was shortened by 3 bases and J by 8 bases, with 11 bases between the two germline ends. The CDR3 runs to 13 residues. Germline lookup yields CDR1 SGHAT and CDR2 FQNNGV. Here the CDR3 reads CASSLGREHTIYF. CDR3 bases: TGTGCCAGCAGCTTGGGCAGGGAACACACCATATATTTT.

This clone appeared once. The rearrangement links TRBV5-8 to TRBJ1-2, with D uncertain. V was pared by 4 bases and J by 4 bases, with 17 bases between. This CDR3 region has 15 residues. Germline V gene sequence: CDR1 SGHTS, CDR2 YDEGEE. The CDR3 region is CASSPRSLDFYGYTF. In DNA, the CDR3 is TGTGCCAGCAGCCCTCGGTCCTTGGACTTCTATGGCTACACCTTC.

The rearrangement uses TRBV9 and TRBJ2-2; 7 nucleotides align to TRBD1. The CDR3 has 16 residues. Germline CDR1 and CDR2: SGDLS and YYNGEE. The V gene end was trimmed by 1 base and the J gene end by 2 bases; junction bases not matched to a gene: 5. CDR3 loop: CASSVFGTVNTGELFF. The CDR3, as DNA: TGTGCCAGCAGCGTATTTGGGACAGTAAACACCGGGGAGCTGTTTTTT.

This sequence joins TRBV6-5 and TRBJ2-1; no clear D. Germline V CDR1 and CDR2: MNHEY, SVGAGI. There are 15 residues in the CDR3. Deletions cut 6 bases from V and 0 bases from J, with 12 bases between. The CDR3 reads CASRPLDSSYNEQFF. In nucleotides, the CDR3 is TGTGCCAGCAGGCCCCTAGATAGCTCCTACAATGAGCAGTTCTTC.

The rearrangement links TRBV6-4 to TRBJ2-2, with 11 bases fitting TRBD1. J gave up 8 bases and V 6 bases, and 14 bases lay outside the gene matches. The CDR3 has 17 residues. Germline lookup yields CDR1 MRHNA and CDR2 SNTAGT. The CDR3 sequence is CASSDGQGAGSSGELFF. The CDR3 nucleotides read TGTGCCAGCAGCGACGGACAGGGGGCCGGTTCTTCAGGGGAGCTGTTTTTT.

This clone was seen only a few times. The CDR3 loop reads CASSPGGGRVTEAFF. DNA for the CDR3: TGTGCCAGCAGCCCAGGCGGGGGCCGGGTTACTGAAGCTTTCTTT. The chain joins TRBV11-3 to TRBJ1-1; a weak D match, TRBD1 (6 bases). V was clipped by 5 bases and J by 5 bases, with 18 bases between them. There are 15 residues in the CDR3. Per germline, CDR1 SGHNT and CDR2 YENEEA.

The chain has TRBV13 and TRBJ1-1; 12 bases match TRBD1. The germline V gene encodes CDR1 PRHDT and CDR2 FYEKMQ (reference sequence). This CDR3 contains 16 residues. Trimming cost V 5 bases and J 1 base; bases outside gene matches: 5. The CDR3 DNA is TGTGCCAGCAGCATCGGGACAGGGGGCACGAACACTGAAGCTTTCTTT. Protein product: CASSIGTGGTNTEAFF.

This chain uses TRBV7-9 with TRBJ1-2, with 10 bases aligning to TRBD1. The CDR3 is 13 amino acids. The V gene end was trimmed by 4 bases and the J gene end by 6 bases; junction bases not matched to a gene: 2. CDR1 is SEHNR, CDR2 FQNEAQ, per germline (reference sequence). The CDR3 loop reads CASSSTGGNGYTF. In nucleotides, the CDR3 is TGTGCCAGCAGCTCGACAGGGGGCAATGGCTACACCTTC.

A single count supports this clone. The rearrangement uses TRBV6-5 and TRBJ1-1; possibly TRBD1 for D (6 bases). Germline-derived CDR1 and CDR2 are MNHEY and SVGAGI. Between the trimmed V and J ends, which lost 8 bases and 1 base, there was a span of 14 bases. The CDR3 covers 14 residues. The CDR3 nucleotides read TGTGCCAGCCTTTCGGGACACTCGAACACTGAAGCTTTCTTT. This translates into CASLSGHSNTEAFF.

The J gene is TRBJ2-7, the V gene TRBV7-2; TRBD1 aligns across 9 bases. The V and J ends lost 4 bases and 6 bases, in that order; junction bases with no gene match: 7. The length of the CDR3 is 14 residues. Germline assignment: CDR1 SGHTA and CDR2 FQGNSA. The CDR3 loop is CASSSQGQGTEQYF. CDR3 sequence (DNA): TGTGCCAGCAGCTCACAGGGACAGGGAACCGAGCAGTACTTC.

V usage is TRBV6-5 and J usage is TRBJ1-2; 7 bases map to TRBD1. This CDR3 is 15 amino acids long. Germline V gene lookup returns CDR1 MNHEY and CDR2 SVGAGI. Trimming took 3 bases from V and 4 from J; bases not matched to a gene: 8. CDR3 nucleotides: TGTGCCAGCAGTTATGGGCGGGACAGCCGCTATGGCTACACCTTC. It translates to CASSYGRDSRYGYTF.

The chain is built from TRBV24-1 and TRBJ1-4; 9 positions agree with TRBD1. The germline CDR1 and CDR2 sequences are KGHDR and SFDVKD. The J segment lost 8 bases and the V segment lost 3 bases, leaving 9 bases of the junction unmatched. CDR3 length equals 16 residues. The CDR3 nucleotides read TGTGCCACCAGTGATCCAACCGGGACAGGGCCCGAAAAACTGTTTTTT. Its protein is CATSDPTGTGPEKLFF.

This chain uses TRBV7-2 with TRBJ2-3; D is uncertain. This CDR3 has 14 amino acids. Trimming took off 3 bases at V and 2 bases at J, with 9 bases between the two ends. Germline loops: CDR1 SGHTA, CDR2 FQGNSA. DNA of the CDR3: TGTGCCAGCAGCTTTACTGGTTTCACAGATACGCAGTATTTT. Residues: CASSFTGFTDTQYF.

This chain links TRBV30 with TRBJ2-1; 15 bases are a match to TRBD2. This CDR3 has 17 amino acids. V gave up 0 bases and J gave up 6 bases; unmatched junction bases: 6. CDR1 and CDR2 (germline): GTSNPN, SVGIG (reference sequence). The CDR3 protein is CAWSVSRTSGGVNEQFF. CDR3 nucleotides: TGTGCCTGGAGTGTTTCCCGGACTAGCGGGGGGGTCAATGAGCAGTTCTTC.

Concerning this clone: Mismatch with germline at one junction end may stem from a read error. This chain uses TRBV12-3 or TRBV12-4 with TRBJ1-4; the D gene is possibly TRBD1 (6 bases). The length of the CDR3 is 11 residues. The CDR3 is CASSSQGYKVF. The CDR3 DNA follows: TGTGCCAGCAGTTCGCAGGGGTATAAGGTTTTT.

J is TRBJ2-1 and V is TRBV29-1, with 10 bases that match TRBD2. The CDR3 sequence is 15 residues long. The germline gives CDR1 SQVTM, CDR2 ANQGSEA. The V gene end was trimmed by 1 base and the J gene end by 8 bases; junction bases not matched to a gene: 8. The DNA for the CDR3 is TGCAGCGTTGAAGGCCAGCGGGGGGGTAATGATGAGCAGTTCTTC. It is translated as CSVEGQRGGNDEQFF.

The V and J genes are TRBV6-4 and TRBJ1-5; D is uncertain. The length of the CDR3 is 18 residues. Per germline, CDR1 MRHNA and CDR2 SNTAGT. The germline V and J ends were trimmed by 7 bases and 0 bases, with 22 bases remaining between them. The CDR3 DNA follows: TGTGCCAGCAAGTGTTCCCATAGGACTTACGGTAGCAATCAGCCCCAGCATTTT. Its protein is CASKCSHRTYGSNQPQHF.

This sequence joins TRBV5-6 and TRBJ2-1, with D tentatively TRBD1 (6 bases). Trimming removed 4 bases from V and 0 bases from J, with 11 bases in between. Germline loops: CDR1 SGHDT, CDR2 YYEEEE. The CDR3 totals 15 residues. The CDR3 DNA reads TGTGCCAGCAGCCCCCCGGGACACTCCTACAATGAGCAGTTCTTC. Protein sequence: CASSPPGHSYNEQFF.